One sample yielded the 28 T cell receptor beta chains listed below, sequenced in a study of human T cells and chemical hapten exposure. Time point in this sample: patch test 3, about 24 weeks after DPC sensitization. The sample's treatment: therapeutic diphenylcyclopropenone sensitization with weekly scalp DPC. Via MiXCR, TCRdb re-called the RACE reads, giving one row per CDR3 protein. This repertoire shows roughly 200,000 distinct CDR3 sequences, roughly a quarter found once; its top ten account for 2% to 2.5%. This specimen consisted of whole blood, obtained in connection with sensitization to the hapten diphenylcyclopropenone (DPC). The receptors were sampled from a woman between 40 and 50 years old with alopecia areata. Some clones in this sample may be carry-over from other donors' samples.

The chain links TRBV3-1 to TRBJ2-7, with D unresolved. V was clipped by 8 bases and J by 2 bases, with 10 bases between them. This CDR3 contains 12 residues. Germline assignment: CDR1 LGHDT and CDR2 YNNKEL (reference sequence). The CDR3 DNA reads TGTGCCAGCGGGCAGGCTGCCTACGAGCAGTACTTC. As protein: CASGQAAYEQYF.

This clonotype was seen more than once but under ten times. V and J are TRBV4-1 and TRBJ2-7; D is perhaps TRBD2 (5 bases). The CDR3 contains 14 residues. Trimming took off 3 bases at V and 3 bases at J, with 12 bases between the two ends. Germline V gene data show CDR1 as MGHRA and CDR2 as YSYEKL. The chain's CDR3 is CASSQPGVSYEQYF. The CDR3 DNA sequence: TGCGCCAGCAGCCAGCCCGGGGTCAGCTACGAGCAGTACTTC.

The chain couples TRBV28 to TRBJ2-7; 7 bases agree with TRBD2. The CDR3 consists of 14 residues. V trimming: 7 bases; J trimming: 4 bases; junction bases outside the gene matches: 10. Germline lookup yields CDR1 MDHEN and CDR2 SYDVKM. The chain's CDR3 is CASMFSGGFYEQYF. Written as DNA, the CDR3 is TGTGCCAGCATGTTCTCCGGGGGGTTTTACGAGCAGTACTTC.

The rearrangement joins TRBV28 to TRBJ2-1; TRBD2 aligns across 8 bases. The ends lost 3 bases at V and 4 bases at J; junction bases unmatched: 5. Germline CDR1 reads MDHEN; CDR2 reads SYDVKM. This CDR3 is built from 15 residues. CDR3 in amino acids: CASSFRGGLYNEQFF. CDR3 coding DNA: TGTGCCAGCAGTTTTCGCGGGGGGTTATACAATGAGCAGTTCTTC.

This chain connects TRBV7-2 to TRBJ2-1; tentative D call: TRBD2 (6 bases). Germline V gene lookup returns CDR1 SGHTA and CDR2 FQGNSA. The V and J ends lost 3 bases and 0 bases respectively, with 12 bases between them. The CDR3 covers 16 residues. CDR3 sequence (DNA): TGTGCCAGCAGCTTTACTAGCACTCGCTCCTACAATGAGCAGTTCTTC. Protein: CASSFTSTRSYNEQFF.

A few counts support this clonotype. This chain uses TRBV6-5 with TRBJ1-2; D may be TRBD1 (6 bases). Germline CDR1 reads MNHEY; CDR2 reads SVGAGI. The V end was cut by 4 bases, the J end by 4 bases, with 10 bases between. The CDR3 covers 13 residues. Here the CDR3 DNA reads TGTGCCAGCAGTTCGCAGGGGATCTATGGCTACACCTTC. Its translation: CASSSQGIYGYTF.

This clonotype turned up a few times. The V gene is TRBV6-2 or TRBV6-3, the J gene TRBJ1-5, with TRBD1 matching 11 bases. Germline CDR1 MNHEY, CDR2 SVGEGT. This CDR3 region has 15 residues. V was clipped by 7 bases and J by 3 bases; unmatched bases: 5. CDR3 residues: CASTWTGGNNQPQHF. The CDR3 nucleotides read TGTGCCAGCACCTGGACAGGGGGCAACAATCAGCCCCAGCATTTT.

The sample holds a few counts of this clonotype. V is TRBV6-2 or TRBV6-3 and J is TRBJ2-7, with D unclear. The CDR3 totals 12 residues. Between the trimmed V and J ends, which lost 6 bases and 3 bases, there was a span of 9 bases. Germline V gene lookup returns CDR1 MNHEY and CDR2 SVGEGT. CDR3: CASRDRRYEQYF. Here the CDR3 DNA reads TGTGCCAGCAGGGACCGGCGCTACGAGCAGTACTTC.

This clonotype was found a few times. The chain recombines TRBV5-1 with TRBJ2-7, with D perhaps TRBD1 or TRBD2 (5 bases each). V shed 3 bases and J shed 0 bases, with 16 bases lying between them. The CDR3 sequence is 16 residues long. The V gene's germline CDR1 is SGHRS and CDR2 YFSETQ. This chain's CDR3 is CASSWGARGRSYEQYF. CDR3 DNA sequence: TGCGCCAGCAGCTGGGGCGCCCGGGGCCGCTCCTACGAGCAGTACTTC.

At least ten counts were recorded for this clonotype. V gene TRBV20-1 combines with J gene TRBJ1-5, with 7 bases fitting TRBD1. Germline values: CDR1 DFQATT, CDR2 SNEGSKA (reference sequence). The length of the CDR3 is 13 residues. Trimming at V came to 5 bases and at J to 4 bases, leaving 5 bases not matched to a gene. CDR3 DNA sequence: TGCAGTGCTTACGACAGGGTAAATCAGCCCCAGCATTTT. This encodes CSAYDRVNQPQHF.

There are a few counts of this clonotype. This chain joins TRBV7-9 and TRBJ2-7; TRBD2 aligns across 11 bases. The ends lost 8 bases at V and 3 bases at J; junction bases unmatched: 6. The germline CDR1 and CDR2 sequences are SEHNR and FQNEAQ (reference sequence). CDR3 size: 14 residues. CDR3 DNA: TGTGCCAGCCCGGGACTAGCGGTTATCTACGAGCAGTACTTC. Its protein product is CASPGLAVIYEQYF.

There are a few counts of this clonotype. V and J are TRBV20-1 and TRBJ2-1; 7 positions agree with TRBD2. CDR1 is DFQATT, CDR2 SNEGSKA, per germline (reference sequence). Trimming removed 6 bases from V and 8 bases from J; junction bases left unmatched: 13. The CDR3 loop spans 14 amino acids. CDR3 residues: CSAGTIHTIDEQFF. DNA of the CDR3: TGCAGTGCCGGGACTATACATACTATCGATGAGCAGTTCTTC.

This clonotype appeared a few times. This rearrangement joins TRBV19 to TRBJ2-5; D call uncertain. In germline, CDR1 is LNHDA, CDR2 SQIVND (reference sequence). The length of the CDR3 is 15 residues. V lost 1 base and J 2 bases, leaving 11 bases between the germline ends. CDR3 nucleotide sequence: TGTGCCAGTAGTATAGGGTGGGGAAGTCAAGAGACCCAGTACTTC. Protein sequence: CASSIGWGSQETQYF.

V usage is TRBV5-5 and J usage is TRBJ1-5; D is possibly TRBD1 (5 bases). Germline CDR1 and CDR2: SGHKS and YYEKEE (reference sequence). Between the trimmed V and J ends, which lost 4 bases and 5 bases, there was a span of 13 bases. The CDR3 runs to 14 residues. CDR3 DNA: TGTGCCAGCAGCCCCCCAGGGTTCGATCAGCCCCAGCATTTT. Translated, it gives CASSPPGFDQPQHF.

This chain connects TRBV7-2 to TRBJ2-2; possibly TRBD1 for D (6 bases). Germline CDR1 reads SGHTA; CDR2 reads FQGNSA. The CDR3 extends over 14 amino acids. V dropped 6 bases and J dropped 4 bases, with 12 bases sitting between them. The CDR3 loop reads CASRLGQLTGELFF. The CDR3 DNA reads as TGTGCCAGCAGGCTTGGACAGCTCACCGGGGAGCTGTTTTTT.

The chain recombines TRBV19 with TRBJ1-4; tentative D call: TRBD1 (6 bases). Germline V lookup: CDR1 LNHDA, CDR2 SQIVND (reference sequence). CDR3 length: 15 residues. The V end was cut by 3 bases, the J end by 8 bases, with 16 bases between. CDR3 DNA sequence: TGTGCCAGTAGTATTACAGGGATATCGTCCGAAAAACTGTTTTTT. This sequence encodes CASSITGISSEKLFF.

This clonotype was seen many times. The chain couples TRBV7-2 to TRBJ2-2; TRBD1 matches 7 bases. The CDR3 contains 15 residues. V lost 1 base to trimming and J lost 5 bases; unmatched junction nucleotides: 4. The germline CDR1 and CDR2 sequences are SGHTA and FQGNSA. The CDR3 nucleotides read TGTGCCAGCAGCTTAGTGGCAGGGGGAACCGGGGAGCTGTTTTTT. This gives the protein CASSLVAGGTGELFF. The whole variable domain, filled in from reference TRBV7-2 and TRBJ2-2, reads GAGVSQSPSNKVTEKGKDVELRCDPISGHTALYWYRQSLGQGLEFLIYFQGNSAPDKSGLPSDRFSAERTGGSVSTLTIQRTQQEDSAVYLCASSLVAGGTGELFFGEGSRLTVL.

The gene calls are TRBV7-9 and TRBJ2-2, with 9 bases aligning to TRBD1. The V segment lost 5 bases and the J segment 4 bases; nucleotides outside the gene matches: 11. In germline, CDR1 is SEHNR, CDR2 FQNEAQ (reference sequence). CDR3 size: 17 residues. CDR3 DNA sequence: TGTGCCAGCAGCCCCCTGGATGGACAGGGGAGCACCGGGGAGCTGTTTTTT. This translates into CASSPLDGQGSTGELFF.

This chain connects TRBV11-2 to TRBJ2-2; D gene unclear. CDR1 is SGHAT, CDR2 FQNNGV, per germline. Trimming removed 5 bases from V and 6 bases from J, with 10 bases in between. CDR3 size: 13 residues. Here the CDR3 reads CASSPSPPGELFF. The CDR3 DNA reads TGTGCCAGCAGCCCCTCCCCCCCCGGGGAGCTGTTTTTT.

Only a few counts were recorded for this clonotype. The J gene is TRBJ1-5, the V gene TRBV5-5, with a tentative D call TRBD1 (5 bases). CDR3 length equals 12 residues. Germline CDR1 and CDR2: SGHKS and YYEKEE (reference sequence). With 3 bases removed from V and 5 bases from J, the gap between germline ends came to 6 bases. For the CDR3, the DNA is TGTGCCAGCAGCTCACAGGATCAGCCCCAGCATTTT. Protein: CASSSQDQPQHF.

This clonotype was seen more than once but under ten times. This chain links TRBV27 with TRBJ2-1; TRBD1 might be the D (6 bases). Germline V gives CDR1 MNHEY, CDR2 SMNVEV (reference sequence). V was trimmed by 4 bases and J by 0 bases, leaving 10 bases between them. The CDR3 is 15 residues long. CDR3 coding DNA: TGTGCCAGCAGTTACAGGGCGAACTCCTACAATGAGCAGTTCTTC. This sequence encodes CASSYRANSYNEQFF.

This rearrangement joins TRBV7-9 to TRBJ2-7, with TRBD2 identical over 7 bases. J lost 4 bases, V lost 5 bases, and 2 bases had no gene match. This CDR3 is built from 12 residues. Germline loops: CDR1 SEHNR, CDR2 FQNEAQ (reference sequence). The CDR3 DNA is TGTGCCAGCAGCCCGCGGGAGTACGAGCAGTACTTC. Translation gives CASSPREYEQYF.

The chain combines TRBV15 with TRBJ1-5; unclear D gene. This CDR3 spans 12 amino acids. Trimming removed 4 bases at V and 7 bases at J, with 8 bases between. Germline lookup yields CDR1 LNHNV and CDR2 YYDKDF (reference sequence). The CDR3 DNA follows: TGTGCCACCAGCAACGGTTACCAGCCCCAGCATTTT. Residues: CATSNGYQPQHF.

The J gene is TRBJ2-2, the V gene TRBV28; D gene uncertain. Germline loops: CDR1 MDHEN, CDR2 SYDVKM. Deletions cut 6 bases from V and 7 bases from J, with 12 bases between. There are 13 residues in the CDR3. CDR3 residues: CASSLPSSGELFF. As DNA, the CDR3 is TGTGCCAGCAGCTTACCCTCAAGCGGGGAGCTGTTTTTT.

The rearrangement joins TRBV24-1 to TRBJ2-5, with D maybe TRBD2 (6 bases). V lost 3 bases and J 5 bases, leaving 21 bases between the germline ends. The CDR3 runs to 17 residues. Germline CDR1 reads KGHDR; CDR2 reads SFDVKD. The DNA for the CDR3 is TGTGCCACCAGTGATCCATCCAACTACCGCAGCGGGGAGACCCAGTACTTC. This codes for CATSDPSNYRSGETQYF.

The rearrangement joins TRBV27 to TRBJ1-5, with D unresolved. This CDR3 is built from 14 residues. V lost 4 bases and J lost 1, with 8 bases in between. Germline V gives CDR1 MNHEY, CDR2 SMNVEV (reference sequence). The chain's CDR3 is CASSSVISNQPQHF. CDR3 nucleotide sequence: TGTGCCAGCAGTTCAGTAATAAGCAATCAGCCCCAGCATTTT.

In this sample, this clonotype turned up a few times. This rearrangement joins TRBV6-1 to TRBJ2-2; TRBD2 matches at 15 bases. Germline loops: CDR1 MNHNS, CDR2 SASEGT. J was trimmed by 1 base and V by 8 bases; bases with no gene match: 2. The CDR3 runs to 16 residues. In nucleotides, the CDR3 is TGTGCCAGCGGGACTAGCGGGAGGAGGAACACCGGGGAGCTGTTTTTT. Its protein is CASGTSGRRNTGELFF.

The chain recombines TRBV6-1 with TRBJ2-3; 9 positions agree with TRBD1. CDR1 is MNHNS, CDR2 SASEGT, per germline. Trimming took 6 bases from V and 5 from J; bases not matched to a gene: 9. The CDR3 loop spans 15 amino acids. For the CDR3, the DNA is TGTGCCAGCAGACTCCGGGACAGGGATGGAGATACGCAGTATTTT. Protein sequence: CASRLRDRDGDTQYF.